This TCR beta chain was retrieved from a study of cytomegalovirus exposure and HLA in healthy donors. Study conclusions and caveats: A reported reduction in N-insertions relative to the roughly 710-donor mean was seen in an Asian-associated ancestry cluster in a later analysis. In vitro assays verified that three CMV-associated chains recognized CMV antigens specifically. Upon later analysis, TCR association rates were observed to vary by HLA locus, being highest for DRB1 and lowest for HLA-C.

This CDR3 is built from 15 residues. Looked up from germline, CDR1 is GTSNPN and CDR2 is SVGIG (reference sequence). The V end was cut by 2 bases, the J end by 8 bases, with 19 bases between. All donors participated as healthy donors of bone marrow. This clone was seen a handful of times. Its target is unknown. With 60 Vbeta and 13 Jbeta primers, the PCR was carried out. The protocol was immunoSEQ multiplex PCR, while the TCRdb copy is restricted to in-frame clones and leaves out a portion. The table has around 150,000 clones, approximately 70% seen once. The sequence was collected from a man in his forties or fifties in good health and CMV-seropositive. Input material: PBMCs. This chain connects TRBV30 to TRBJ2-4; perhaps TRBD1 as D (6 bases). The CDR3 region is CAWSMTTGRADIQYF. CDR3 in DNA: TGTGCCTGGAGTATGACGACAGGCCGCGCGGACATTCAGTACTTC.